Given below is one TCR beta chain in context. Participants came from about two dozen US areas, aged about 18 to 95 years. Assignment of participants to cohorts was predicated upon participant-reported clinical history. All recovered Cohort 3 donors got two negative PCRs, got clearance, or saw symptom resolution. Germline loops: CDR1 LNHNV, CDR2 YYDKDF (reference sequence). This CDR3 has 11 residues. Trimming shortened V by 3 bases and J by 13 bases, and 10 bases separated the two germline ends. TCRdb's copy holds only in-frame clones and misses some; the assay was immunoSEQ multiplex PCR. The sample contains 250,000 to 300,000 clones, approximately 83% of which appear only once. This sample was included in a study of blood T cell repertoires in COVID-19.

The J gene is TRBJ2-1, the V gene TRBV15; possible D gene TRBD1, 6 bases. Source material: PBMCs or T cells enriched from blood (not recorded which). This receptor was obtained from a woman aged 45-60 years who had recovered from COVID-19. Written as DNA, the CDR3 is TGTGCCACCAGCAGCTACAGGGACCAGTTCTTC. It codes for CATSSYRDQFF.